The source of this TCR beta chain is a study of T cells in Graves' hyperthyroidism and ophthalmopathy. Findings and limits, study-wide: The model made its ophthalmopathy prediction, and onset followed a median approximately six months later. Among clonotypes expanded in thyroid above 0.001, most were also found in blood.

RNA transcripts were the template for amplifying TCR beta CDR3 regions. The TCR CDR3 was amplified in a first-round RT-PCR using the HTBI primer set. One entry per CDR3 protein results from TCRdb running MiXCR on the multiplex PCR reads. The profile shows approximately 420,000 distinct CDR3 sequences, approximately 15% of them singletons. No progression to ophthalmopathy during 18 months of follow-up defined stable disease. Investigators excluded patients with uncontrolled infection, other autoimmune disease, pregnancy or lactation. Germline V gene lookup returns CDR1 LNHDA and CDR2 SQIVND (reference sequence). The CDR3 runs to 15 residues. With V trimmed by 4 bases and J by 5 bases, 10 bases remained unmatched. This clonotype turned up a few times. The target antigen is unknown.

The chain employs TRBV19 and TRBJ2-5; 7 bases agree with TRBD1. The sample was blood. The TCR comes from a young woman with Graves' hyperthyroidism. The CDR3 sequence: CASSTWGQPGETQYF. The CDR3 DNA reads as TGTGCCAGTAGTACGTGGGGACAGCCGGGGGAGACCCAGTACTTC.